The rows below give T cell receptor beta chains drawn from one sample of a study of early T cells in non-severe SARS-CoV-2 infection. TCRdb ran MiXCR on the 5' RACE reads and lists one entry per CDR3 protein. Of roughly 35,000 distinct CDR3 sequences listed, 6% to 8.5% are singletons. Sample: whole blood. The receptors shown here come from an adult who was a healthcare worker with PCR-confirmed SARS-CoV-2 infection or an uninfected control (not recorded which). Each CDR3 is given with its conserved first and last residue. D genes are given only for firm matches. Clone size is shown for a subset of rows, as once, few, many or a class of expanded clone.

clone size	J gene	D gene	V gene	CDR3 DNA	CDR3 protein
many	TRBJ2-3	TRBD2	TRBV5-1	TGCGCCAGCAGCTTCGGACTAGCGGCTAGCACAGATACGCAGTATTTT	CASSFGLAASTDTQYF
-	TRBJ2-5	-	TRBV7-9	TGTGCCAGCAGCTTAGGAAATCCCCGGGAGACCCAGTACTTC	CASSLGNPRETQYF
many	TRBJ1-1	-	TRBV18	TGTGCCAGCTCGCCGGTCGTAGGGGGGGTGAACACTGAAGCTTTCTTT	CASSPVVGGVNTEAFF
once	TRBJ2-1	-	TRBV12-3/TRBV12-4	TGTGCCAGCAGTTTATGGGACTTTTCCTACAATGAGCAGTTCTTC	CASSLWDFSYNEQFF
-	TRBJ2-3	TRBD2	TRBV5-6	TGTGCCAGCAGCTCCGGGACTAGCGTTCGCACAGATACGCAGTATTTT	CASSSGTSVRTDTQYF
many	TRBJ2-1	-	TRBV19	TGTGCCAGTAGTATCGTAAAGGGCGGTTCCTACAATGAGCAGTTCTTC	CASSIVKGGSYNEQFF
few	TRBJ2-3	-	TRBV1	TGCACCAGCAGCCAGGGACCCGCCTCGGATACGCAGTATTTT	CTSSQGPASDTQYF
many	TRBJ1-5	TRBD1	TRBV3-1	TGTGCCAGCAGCCCTGTGACAGGGGCGCGCCAGCCCCAGCATTTT	CASSPVTGARQPQHF
few	TRBJ2-1	-	TRBV5-8	TGTGCCAGCAGCTCAGGACTGTTATCCGATTCCTACAATGAGCAGTTCTTC	CASSSGLLSDSYNEQFF
few	TRBJ2-7	-	TRBV28	TGTGCCAGCAGTTCAACCCTAAACTCCGAGCAGTACTTC	CASSSTLNSEQYF
many	TRBJ2-7	-	TRBV11-3	TGTGCCAGCAGTTTCGGCTGGGAGCGCGAGCAGTACTTC	CASSFGWEREQYF
many	TRBJ2-7	TRBD1	TRBV11-2	TGTGCCAGCAGCGCAGGACAGGGTGGGGGCGAGCAGTACTTC	CASSAGQGGGEQYF
many	TRBJ2-6	-	TRBV6-1	TGTGCCAGCAGGGGTACACGGAACGTCCTGACTTTC	CASRGTRNVLTF
-	TRBJ2-5	-	TRBV6-4	TGTGCCAGAGGTTTCTATTTACCCCAAGAGACCCAGTACTTC	CARGFYLPQETQYF
many	TRBJ2-3	-	TRBV7-2	TGTGCCAGCAGCTTAGCGGGATCCATAGATACGCAGTATTTT	CASSLAGSIDTQYF
many	TRBJ2-7	-	TRBV20-1	TGCAGTGCTGGACTCCGGGCCTACCCCGAGCAGTACTTC	CSAGLRAYPEQYF
many	TRBJ2-1	-	TRBV27	TGTGCCAGCAACCGTCCGGGCATCGATGAGCAGTTCTTC	CASNRPGIDEQFF
many	TRBJ1-6	-	TRBV5-5	TGTGCCAGCAGCAATGGGCCCGATTCACCCCTCCACTTT	CASSNGPDSPLHF
many	TRBJ2-3	TRBD2	TRBV15	TGTGCCACCAGCAGAGATGTCCCTAGCGGGATCTCCGATACGCAGTATTTT	CATSRDVPSGISDTQYF
many	TRBJ2-2	-	TRBV5-4	TGTGCCAGCAGCTTGGGGCCAGGCGATCCCGGGGAGCTGTTTTTT	CASSLGPGDPGELFF
many	TRBJ1-2	-	TRBV5-6	TGTGCCAGCAGCCGAGGGACGGCCCACTATGGCTACACCTTC	CASSRGTAHYGYTF
-	TRBJ1-6	TRBD1	TRBV6-6	TGTGCCAGCAGTTACTCCCTCCGACAGGGGCATTCACCCCTCCACTTT	CASSYSLRQGHSPLHF
many	TRBJ2-1	-	TRBV20-1	TGCAGTGCTAGAGATAATGACCCCTCACTAGGGCGATACAATGAGCAGTTCTTC	CSARDNDPSLGRYNEQFF
few	TRBJ2-7	TRBD2	TRBV20-1	TGCAGTGCTTCCGGGGGGGCAGGGGTCCACGAGCAGTACTTC	CSASGGAGVHEQYF
-	TRBJ1-4	-	TRBV16	TGTGCCAGCAGCCAATGGGCCGGTGAGGAAAAACTGTTTTTT	CASSQWAGEEKLFF
many	TRBJ2-4	TRBD1	TRBV20-1	TGCAGTGCTAAACCACCCAGGGGGCTGGACATTCAGTACTTC	CSAKPPRGLDIQYF
few	TRBJ2-7	-	TRBV27	TGTGCCAGCAGTTCTACACGTCAGGGGGAGCAGTACTTC	CASSSTRQGEQYF
many	TRBJ2-7	-	TRBV4-2	TGTGCCAGCAGCCAAGAGGGGGCCCCCGAGCAGTACTTC	CASSQEGAPEQYF
few	TRBJ2-1	-	TRBV10-3	TGTGCCATCAGTGAGGCAGGGGACTCCTACAATGAGCAGTTCTTC	CAISEAGDSYNEQFF
many	TRBJ2-1	TRBD2	TRBV3-1	TGTGCCAGCAGCCTATGGACTAGCGGTCACAATGAGCAGTTCTTC	CASSLWTSGHNEQFF
-	TRBJ2-5	-	TRBV11-2	TGTGCCAGCAGCTTAGCCACCCCGACATCTTACCAAGAGACCCAGTACTTC	CASSLATPTSYQETQYF
-	TRBJ2-4	-	TRBV28	TGTGCCAGCAGTTTATTCCGCGCCAAAAACATTCAGTACTTC	CASSLFRAKNIQYF
-	TRBJ2-7	TRBD1	TRBV5-4	TGTGCCAGCAGCTTTAAGGGACAGGGGCCTTACGAGCAGTACTTC	CASSFKGQGPYEQYF
few	TRBJ1-1	-	TRBV12-3/TRBV12-4	TGTGCCAGCAGTTTTGGCAGGGGCTTGAACACTGAAGCTTTCTTT	CASSFGRGLNTEAFF
many	TRBJ1-1	-	TRBV10-2	TGCGCCAGCAGGGGAAGGAGCGATGAAGCTTTCTTT	CASRGRSDEAFF
few	TRBJ1-5	-	TRBV2	TGTGCCAGCAGTGAAGTCGGGCGGGACAATCAGCCCCAGCATTTT	CASSEVGRDNQPQHF
-	TRBJ2-1	TRBD2	TRBV27	TGTGCCAGCAGCCAGCGGGAGAGCTCCTACAATGAGCAGTTCTTC	CASSQRESSYNEQFF